What follows describes a single T cell receptor (beta chain). Its antigen is not identified. This CDR3 spans 15 amino acids. The germline CDR1 and CDR2 sequences are DFQATT and SNEGSKA (reference sequence). The data were obtained in a study of monozygotic twins with inflammatory bowel disease. Study conclusions and caveats: Those with IBD had lower TCRbeta diversity (inverse Simpson) than their healthy co-twins did. The existence of one strong signal or clonotype linked to IBD lacked support.

Each donor supplied about 2.5 ml of blood. Two nested PCRs, of approximately 16 and 9 cycles, processed TCRalpha and TCRbeta cDNA. TCRdb re-analyzed the 5' RACE reads; it lists each CDR3 protein once, without DNA. The repertoire shows roughly 320,000 distinct CDR3 sequences; the top ten hold 5.6%. V is TRBV20-1 and J is TRBJ1-4. The receptor was derived from a human donor with ulcerative colitis or Crohn's disease, or a healthy co-twin of an affected twin (not recorded which). The specimen was blood. CDR3 sequence reads: CSALPIGLRNEKLFF.